Below, 6 T cell receptor beta chains from the same sample are listed, as sequenced in a study of CD8+ T cells in alopecia areata. RNA was extracted and reverse transcribed into cDNA as the sequencing template. Repertoires were generated with immunoSEQ multiplex PCR, while TCRdb's copy carries only in-frame clones and drops some. The sample contains about 110,000 clones, roughly 60% of which appear only once. The specimen was CD8+ T cells sorted from blood. The receptors shown here come from a human donor in good health.

The V and J genes are TRBV6-1 and TRBJ1-4; the D gene is possibly TRBD1 (6 bases). CDR3 length: 15 residues. Trimming left V 0 bases short and J 14 bases short, with 19 bases between. Germline V CDR1 and CDR2: MNHNS, SASEGT. In nucleotides, the CDR3 is TGTGCCAGCAGTGAAGCGCTTCCTGCTACAGGGCGTCTGTTTTTT. Its protein is CASSEALPATGRLFF.

The chain employs TRBV11-2 and TRBJ2-5; 7 nucleotides agree with TRBD1. Per germline, CDR1 SGHAT and CDR2 FQNNGV. With 4 bases clipped from V and 1 base from J, the junction kept 3 bases outside the gene matches. The CDR3 runs to 14 residues. The DNA of the CDR3 is TGTGCCAGCAGCTCGGGACAGTTCCAAGAGACCCAGTACTTC. Translating it yields CASSSGQFQETQYF.

The chain joins TRBV15 to TRBJ2-3; D is ambiguous. The CDR3 loop spans 15 amino acids. CDR1 and CDR2 (germline): LNHNV, YYDKDF (reference sequence). V was cut by 9 bases and J by 0 bases, with 16 bases left in between. The CDR3 protein is CATNAEATSTDTQYF. The CDR3 DNA is TGTGCCACTAACGCCGAGGCGACGAGCACAGATACGCAGTATTTT.

V and J are TRBV13 and TRBJ2-5; the D is unclear. The V gene's germline CDR1 is PRHDT and CDR2 FYEKMQ (reference sequence). CDR3 length equals 13 residues. Trimming removed 0 bases at V and 3 bases at J, with 5 bases between. The CDR3 coding sequence is TGTGCCAGCAGCTTAGGCCGGGAAGAGACCCAGTACTTC. Protein: CASSLGREETQYF.

Of note for this clone: One junction end disagrees with the germline gene, perhaps due to a read error. The chain joins TRBV13 to TRBJ2-2; D call uncertain. Germline CDR1 reads PRHDT; CDR2 reads FYEKMQ (reference sequence). The CDR3 runs 15 residues. CDR3 in amino acids: CASSLGPVNTGELFF. CDR3 nucleotides: TGTGCCAGCAGCCTAGGCCCAGTGAACACCGGGGAGCTGTTTTTT.

This clone was recorded a few times. The gene calls are TRBV5-1 and TRBJ2-7; unclear D gene. The germline V and J ends were trimmed by 0 bases and 2 bases, with 3 bases remaining between them. Germline V lookup: CDR1 SGHRS, CDR2 YFSETQ. This CDR3 spans 12 amino acids. CDR3 residues: CASSLAPYEQYF. CDR3 in DNA: TGCGCCAGCAGCTTGGCCCCCTACGAGCAGTACTTC.